Presented here are 2 T cell receptor beta chains from one specimen sequenced in a study of CD8 T cells in Susac syndrome. An input of about 0.45 to 1 ug of RNA was subjected to reverse transcription using random hexamers. MiXCR, run by TCRdb on the immunoSEQ multiplex PCR reads, gives a single entry per CDR3 protein. The sample lists tens of thousands of distinct CDR3 sequences, around 93% occurring once. Sequenced: CD8+ T cells from PBMCs. All receptors derive from a human donor with Susac syndrome.

J is TRBJ2-1 and V is TRBV20-1, with TRBD2 matching 8 bases. CDR1 DFQATT and CDR2 SNEGSKA come from the germline V gene (reference sequence). The ends lost 1 base at V and 6 bases at J; junction bases unmatched: 8. The CDR3 runs 15 residues. Here the CDR3 reads CSARAVLAGSNEQFF. The DNA for the CDR3 is TGCAGTGCTAGAGCGGTGCTAGCGGGTTCCAATGAGCAGTTCTTC.

The chain links TRBV7-9 to TRBJ2-7; 11 nucleotides agree with TRBD1. V shed 8 bases, J shed 3 bases, and the junction held 3 bases outside the gene matches. The CDR3 contains 13 residues. Germline V gives CDR1 SEHNR, CDR2 FQNEAQ (reference sequence). The CDR3 nucleotides are TGTGCCAGCGGGACAGGGGGAGACTACGAGCAGTACTTC. Its translation is CASGTGGDYEQYF. Complete variable domain (other parts from reference TRBV7-9 and TRBJ2-7): DTGVSQNPRHKITKRGQNVTFRCDPISEHNRLYWYRQTLGQGPEFLTYFQNEAQLEKSRLLSDRFSAERPKGSFSTLEIQRTEQGDSAMYLCASGTGGDYEQYFGPGTRLTVT.